Each of the 32 T cell receptor beta chains below was sequenced from the same sample in a study of OX40 agonist ivuxolimab in advanced cancers. TCRdb's table, derived via immunoSEQ multiplex PCR, lists solely in-frame clones and lacks some. The table records around 94,000 clones, 91% of them present only once. Here the sequenced sample was CD4+ or CD8+ T cells sorted from blood, taken in a trial of the OX40 agonist ivuxolimab. The receptor source for this set is an adult with an advanced solid tumor such as melanoma, head and neck, liver or kidney cancer.

This chain joins TRBV19 and TRBJ2-1; 11 bases match TRBD1. CDR3 length: 15 residues. The V segment lost 3 bases and the J segment 6 bases; nucleotides outside the gene matches: 4. Germline V gene sequence: CDR1 LNHDA, CDR2 SQIVND (reference sequence). CDR3 region: CASSMRDRGSNEQFF. The CDR3 DNA sequence: TGTGCCAGTAGTATGAGGGACAGGGGGAGCAATGAGCAGTTCTTC.

This clone appeared a single time. The gene calls are TRBV5-4 and TRBJ2-5; 11 positions agree with TRBD2. Germline V lookup: CDR1 SGHNT, CDR2 YYREEE (reference sequence). V was pared by 3 bases and J by 5 bases, with 3 bases of the junction left unmatched. The CDR3 loop spans 14 amino acids. CDR3 region: CASSSLAGVETQYF. CDR3 bases: TGTGCCAGCAGCTCACTAGCGGGAGTGGAGACCCAGTACTTC.

V and J are TRBV5-5 and TRBJ1-4, with 8 bases aligning to TRBD1. Germline lookup yields CDR1 SGHKS and CDR2 YYEKEE (reference sequence). This CDR3 spans 14 amino acids. J was trimmed by 7 bases and V by 4 bases; bases with no gene match: 6. DNA for the CDR3: TGTGCCAGCAGCGGGGGGACAGGTTTTGAAAAACTGTTTTTT. Translation gives CASSGGTGFEKLFF.

In DNA, the CDR3 is TGTGCCAGCTCACCACCCAGGAACACTGAAGCTTTCTTT. Protein: CASSPPRNTEAFF. V and J are TRBV18 and TRBJ1-1; no clear D. Germline V CDR1 and CDR2: KGHSH, LQKENI. The V and J ends lost 0 bases and 1 base respectively, with 3 bases between them. CDR3 length: 13 amino acids.

This chain links TRBV6-4 with TRBJ1-2, with TRBD1 matching 9 bases. V lost 3 bases and J lost 7; bases outside the gene matches: 9. The germline V gene has CDR1 MRHNA and CDR2 SNTAGT. The CDR3 loop spans 15 amino acids. The CDR3 region is CASSEGTGFVGGYTF. CDR3 DNA: TGTGCCAGCAGTGAAGGGACAGGGTTTGTAGGTGGCTACACCTTC.

The chain is built from TRBV6-5 and TRBJ1-2, with D uncertain. The CDR3 spans 15 residues. V was clipped by 2 bases and J by 5 bases, with 15 bases between them. CDR1 and CDR2 (germline): MNHEY, SVGAGI. CDR3 sequence: CASSYDGGVGYGYTF. The CDR3 DNA reads as TGTGCCAGCAGTTACGACGGTGGGGTCGGGTATGGCTACACCTTC.

In its sample, this clone was seen a few times. This rearrangement joins TRBV6-6 to TRBJ2-7; 8 positions agree with TRBD2. The CDR3 sequence is 14 residues long. V dropped 10 bases and J dropped 2; count of bases not matched to a gene: 10. Germline CDR1 MNHNY, CDR2 SVGAGI (reference sequence). For the CDR3, the DNA is TGTGCCACCCAGCGGGATAGCGGGGCCTACGAGCAGTACTTC. It yields the protein CATQRDSGAYEQYF.

The chain carries TRBV5-4 and TRBJ2-1; 14 bases are a match to TRBD2. The J segment lost 6 bases and the V segment lost 4 bases, leaving 12 bases of the junction unmatched. Germline CDR1 and CDR2: SGHNT and YYREEE (reference sequence). CDR3 length equals 18 residues. The CDR3 loop reads CASSRGLAGVVNPNEQFF. The CDR3, as DNA: TGTGCCAGCAGCCGGGGACTAGCGGGAGTTGTTAATCCCAATGAGCAGTTCTTC. The variable domain in full, completed from reference TRBV5-4 and TRBJ2-1, reads ETGVTQSPTHLIKTRGQQVTLRCSSQSGHNTVSWYQQALGQGPQFIFQYYREEENGRGNFPPRFSGLQFPNYSSELNVNALELDDSALYLCASSRGLAGVVNPNEQFFGPGTRLTVL.

This rearrangement joins TRBV11-2 to TRBJ1-4, with D uncertain. The CDR3 is 14 amino acids. Trimming shortened V by 5 bases and J by 5 bases, and 12 bases separated the two germline ends. From germline, CDR1 is SGHAT and CDR2 FQNNGV. Here the CDR3 DNA reads TGTGCCAGCAGCAGATTTAGAGGAAATGAAAAACTGTTTTTT. Its protein is CASSRFRGNEKLFF.

The chain couples TRBV7-3 to TRBJ2-3; TRBD2 agrees at 9 bases. This CDR3 has 16 residues. With V trimmed by 5 bases and J by 0 bases, 6 bases remained unmatched. CDR1 and CDR2 from the germline V gene are SGHTA and FQGTGA. The CDR3 sequence: CASSPRLAGSTDTQYF. CDR3 in DNA: TGTGCCAGCAGCCCGCGGCTAGCGGGAAGCACAGATACGCAGTATTTT.

This chain joins TRBV28 and TRBJ1-6, with TRBD1 as a possible D gene (6 bases). V was cut by 6 bases and J by 0 bases, with 12 bases left in between. Looked up from germline, CDR1 is MDHEN and CDR2 is SYDVKM. The CDR3 loop spans 16 amino acids. In DNA, the CDR3 is TGTGCCAGCAGCTCGACAGGAAGCTCCTATAATTCACCCCTCCACTTT. This encodes CASSSTGSSYNSPLHF. The variable domain in full, completed from reference TRBV28 and TRBJ1-6, reads DVKVTQSSRYLVKRTGEKVFLECVQDMDHENMFWYRQDPGLGLRLIYFSYDVKMKEKGDIPEGYSVSREKKERFSLILESASTNQTSMYLCASSSTGSSYNSPLHFGNGTRLTVT.

The gene calls are TRBV7-2 and TRBJ2-5; 8 bases match TRBD1. V was pared by 5 bases and J by 5 bases, with 13 bases of the junction left unmatched. Germline-derived CDR1 and CDR2 are SGHTA and FQGNSA. This CDR3 has 16 residues. The CDR3 sequence is CASSAGDRTLWETQYF. DNA for the CDR3: TGTGCCAGCAGCGCCGGGGACAGGACACTTTGGGAGACCCAGTACTTC.

This chain joins TRBV5-4 and TRBJ2-4, with D possibly called TRBD1 or TRBD2 (6 bases each). The CDR3 is made up of 15 amino acids. The germline V and J ends were trimmed by 3 bases and 2 bases, with 12 bases remaining between them. The germline gives CDR1 SGHNT, CDR2 YYREEE (reference sequence). CDR3: CASSSRGGPKNIQYF. CDR3 in DNA: TGTGCCAGCAGCTCACGTGGGGGGCCCAAAAACATTCAGTACTTC. The variable domain in full, with the rest retrieved from reference TRBV5-4 and TRBJ2-4, is ETGVTQSPTHLIKTRGQQVTLRCSSQSGHNTVSWYQQALGQGPQFIFQYYREEENGRGNFPPRFSGLQFPNYSSELNVNALELDDSALYLCASSSRGGPKNIQYFGAGTRLSVL.

V is TRBV7-2 and J is TRBJ2-3; tentative D call: TRBD1 (6 bases). Trimming removed 5 bases at V and 1 base at J, with 10 bases between. This CDR3 is 14 amino acids long. Germline V gives CDR1 SGHTA, CDR2 FQGNSA. CDR3 residues: CASSPGQRTDTQYF. The CDR3 nucleotides read TGTGCCAGCAGCCCCGGACAGCGCACAGATACGCAGTATTTT.

Written as DNA, the CDR3 is TGTGCCAGCACCGAAGCTGGACAGCAGGGCGGCTATGGCTACACCTTC. Translating gives CASTEAGQQGGYGYTF. This sequence joins TRBV28 and TRBJ1-2, with a possible D match to TRBD1 (6 bases). The CDR3 runs 16 residues. V lost 7 bases and J 4 bases, leaving 22 bases between the germline ends. The V gene's germline CDR1 is MDHEN and CDR2 SYDVKM.

This sequence joins TRBV6-1 and TRBJ1-2; D possibly corresponds to TRBD1 (5 bases). The V gene's germline CDR1 is MNHNS and CDR2 SASEGT. The CDR3 is 13 residues long. Trimming removed 6 bases from V and 3 bases from J, with 11 bases in between. CDR3: CASSIDRDYGYTF. CDR3 DNA sequence: TGTGCCAGCAGCATCGACAGAGACTATGGCTACACCTTC.

The CDR3 nucleotides are TGTGCCAGCAGCTCCACGGGACATGAGCAAGAGACCCAGTACTTC. Translated, it gives CASSSTGHEQETQYF. This rearrangement joins TRBV11-1 to TRBJ2-5, with D possibly TRBD1 on 6 matching bases. Trimming took off 4 bases at V and 2 bases at J, with 14 bases between the two ends. Germline V lookup: CDR1 SGHAT, CDR2 FQDESV (reference sequence). This CDR3 comprises 15 residues.

This sequence joins TRBV2 and TRBJ2-2; D is unclear. CDR3 size: 14 residues. Trimming removed 1 base at V and 1 base at J, with 4 bases between. Germline loops: CDR1 SNHLY, CDR2 FYNNEI. CDR3 bases: TGTGCCAGCAGTGAAGTCAGGAACACCGGGGAGCTGTTTTTT. Translating it yields CASSEVRNTGELFF.

The chain links TRBV9 to TRBJ2-7; 9 nucleotides agree with TRBD1. With V trimmed by 4 bases and J by 5 bases, 16 bases remained unmatched. CDR1 is SGDLS, CDR2 YYNGEE, per germline. The CDR3 is 17 amino acids. As DNA, the CDR3 is TGTGCCAGCAGCCCAGAGGGAGGGACAGGGTTCCGCCACGAGCAGTACTTC. It translates to CASSPEGGTGFRHEQYF.

V usage is TRBV7-9 and J usage is TRBJ2-5; 10 nucleotides agree with TRBD1. Germline values: CDR1 SEHNR, CDR2 FQNEAQ (reference sequence). This CDR3 region has 13 residues. J lost 5 bases, V lost 5 bases, and 2 bases had no gene match. CDR3 nucleotides: TGTGCCAGCAGCCGACAGGGGGCGGAGACCCAGTACTTC. Translation gives CASSRQGAETQYF.

V and J are TRBV19 and TRBJ2-6; no clear D. The V gene lost 5 bases and the J gene lost 0 bases, with 8 bases spanning the gap. The CDR3 sequence is 15 residues long. Per the germline V gene, CDR1 is LNHDA and CDR2 is SQIVND (reference sequence). The CDR3 is CASSVLVSGANVLTF. In DNA form, the CDR3 reads TGTGCCAGTAGTGTGCTTGTCTCTGGGGCCAACGTCCTGACTTTC.

The J gene is TRBJ1-2, the V gene TRBV6-5; TRBD1 matches 7 bases. The CDR3 spans 12 residues. Trimming took 4 bases from V and 8 from J; bases not matched to a gene: 4. Germline-derived CDR1 and CDR2 are MNHEY and SVGAGI. The chain's CDR3 is CASSSTGYGYTF. DNA of the CDR3: TGTGCCAGCAGTTCGACAGGGTACGGCTACACCTTC.

The rearrangement links TRBV9 to TRBJ2-1, with TRBD2 matching over 9 bases. In germline, CDR1 is SGDLS, CDR2 YYNGEE. V gave up 3 bases and J gave up 7 bases; unmatched junction bases: 5. The CDR3 totals 14 residues. Written as DNA, the CDR3 is TGTGCCAGCAGCGGGGGACTAGCACGTAATGAGCAGTTCTTC. Translating gives CASSGGLARNEQFF.

The chain uses TRBV11-3 and TRBJ2-3; D gene ambiguous. V dropped 8 bases and J dropped 9 bases, with 12 bases sitting between them. This CDR3 contains 11 residues. The germline V gene has CDR1 SGHNT and CDR2 YENEEA. The CDR3 DNA is TGTGCCAGCGGGTCCGGCGTCACGCAGTATTTT. It yields the protein CASGSGVTQYF. The full variable domain, its missing parts supplied by reference TRBV11-3 and TRBJ2-3, is EAGVVQSPRYKIIEKKQPVAFWCNPISGHNTLYWYLQNLGQGPELLIRYENEEAVDDSQLPKDRFSAERLKGVDSTLKIQPAELGDSAVYLCASGSGVTQYFGPGTRLTVL.

The chain couples TRBV7-2 to TRBJ2-7, with TRBD2 matching over 8 bases. The V and J ends lost 5 bases and 5 bases, in that order; junction bases with no gene match: 8. The germline V gene encodes CDR1 SGHTA and CDR2 FQGNSA. CDR3 length: 14 residues. CDR3 nucleotides: TGTGCCAGCAGCGCGGGACTAGTCTCTAACGAGCAGTACTTC. As protein: CASSAGLVSNEQYF.

The chain couples TRBV15 to TRBJ2-7; no reliable D call. V lost 0 bases, J lost 7 bases, and 10 bases lay in between. The CDR3 consists of 13 residues. Germline CDR1 and CDR2: LNHNV and YYDKDF (reference sequence). The CDR3 here is CATSRESVREQYF. The CDR3 DNA follows: TGTGCCACCAGCAGAGAGAGTGTTCGGGAGCAGTACTTC. The full variable domain, in which reference TRBV15 and TRBJ2-7 provide the parts outside the CDR3, is DAMVIQNPRYQVTQFGKPVTLSCSQTLNHNVMYWYQQKSSQAPKLLFHYYDKDFNNEADTPDNFQSRRPNTSFCFLDIRSPGLGDTAMYLCATSRESVREQYFGPGTRLTVT.

V and J are TRBV29-1 and TRBJ2-5; D gene unclear. Germline CDR1 is SQVTM and CDR2 is ANQGSEA. Trimming stripped 5 bases from V and 0 bases from J, with 7 bases between. The CDR3 runs 12 residues. The CDR3: CSVLPYQETQYF. The DNA for the CDR3 is TGCAGCGTTCTACCGTACCAAGAGACCCAGTACTTC.

This clone was found a few times. V gene TRBV4-1 combines with J gene TRBJ1-1, with a weak D call TRBD1 (5 bases). The germline V gene encodes CDR1 MGHRA and CDR2 YSYEKL. The CDR3 is 14 amino acids. V gave up 4 bases and J gave up 8 bases, with 17 bases separating them. The CDR3 is CASSRPGEGLEAFF. Written as DNA, the CDR3 is TGCGCCAGCAGCCGCCCGGGGGAAGGGTTAGAAGCTTTCTTT.

The V gene is TRBV5-1, the J gene TRBJ2-3; D remains unclear. The CDR3 is 14 amino acids. Trimming pared 4 bases from V and 0 bases from J, leaving 9 bases between. CDR1 and CDR2 (germline): SGHRS, YFSETQ. CDR3 DNA sequence: TGCGCCAGCAGCCCGCTCCTGAGCACAGATACGCAGTATTTT. Protein product: CASSPLLSTDTQYF.

The chain carries TRBV4-3 and TRBJ2-1, with 12 nucleotides matching TRBD2. The CDR3 is 15 residues long. Germline CDR1 reads LGHNA; CDR2 reads YSLEER. V lost 3 bases and J lost 7; bases outside the gene matches: 4. Written as DNA, the CDR3 is TGCGCCAGCAGCCATACTAGCGGGAGGCAAAATGAGCAGTTCTTC. Translating gives CASSHTSGRQNEQFF.

The J gene is TRBJ1-3, the V gene TRBV4-1; D gene ambiguous. The CDR3 loop spans 15 amino acids. Germline V gene lookup returns CDR1 MGHRA and CDR2 YSYEKL. V lost 5 bases, J lost 0 bases, and 11 bases lay in between. CDR3 sequence (DNA): TGCGCCAGCAGCACTCAACTGAGCTCTGGAAACACCATATATTTT. Translating gives CASSTQLSSGNTIYF.

The chain employs TRBV6-5 and TRBJ2-5; a possible D gene is TRBD2 (6 bases). CDR1 is MNHEY, CDR2 SVGAGI, per germline. This CDR3 comprises 14 residues. V was cut by 6 bases and J by 7 bases, with 18 bases left in between. CDR3 sequence reads: CASSRGLRGGTQYF. As DNA, the CDR3 is TGTGCCAGCAGCCGAGGACTGCGGGGAGGGACCCAGTACTTC.